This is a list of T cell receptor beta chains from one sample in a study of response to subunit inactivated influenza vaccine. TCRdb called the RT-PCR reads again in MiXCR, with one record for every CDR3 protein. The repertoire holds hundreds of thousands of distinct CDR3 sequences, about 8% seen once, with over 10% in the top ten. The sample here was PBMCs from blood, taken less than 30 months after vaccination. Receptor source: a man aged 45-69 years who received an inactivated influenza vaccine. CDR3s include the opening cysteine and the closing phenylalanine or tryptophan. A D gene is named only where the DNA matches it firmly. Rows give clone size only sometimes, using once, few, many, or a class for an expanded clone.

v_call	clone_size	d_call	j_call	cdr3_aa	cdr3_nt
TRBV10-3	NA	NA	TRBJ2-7	CAIGRERNEQYF	TGTGCCATCGGCAGGGAAAGGAACGAGCAGTACTTC
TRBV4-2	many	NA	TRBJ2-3	CASSPRPGTDTQYF	TGTGCCAGCAGCCCCCGACCAGGGACAGATACGCAGTATTTT
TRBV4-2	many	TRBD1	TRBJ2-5	CASSQDRATGRTTQYF	TGTGCCAGCAGCCAAGATAGAGCGACAGGGAGAACGACCCAGTACTTC
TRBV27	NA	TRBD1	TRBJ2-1	CASSLIIQGVSEQFF	TGTGCCAGCAGTTTGATCATACAGGGGGTCAGTGAGCAGTTCTTC
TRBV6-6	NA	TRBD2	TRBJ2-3	CASSYSLLTSGRSSTDTQYF	TGTGCCAGCAGTTACTCGCTCCTGACTAGCGGGAGGTCCAGCACAGATACGCAGTATTTT
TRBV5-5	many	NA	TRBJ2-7	CASSPDWGRSEQYF	TGTGCCAGCAGCCCCGACTGGGGAAGGAGCGAGCAGTACTTC
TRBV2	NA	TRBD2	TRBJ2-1	CASSRTTKRESSYNEQFF	TGTGCCAGCAGCCGAACCACCAAGCGGGAGAGCTCCTACAATGAGCAGTTCTTC
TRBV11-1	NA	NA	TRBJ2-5	CASSLAETSAETQYF	TGTGCCAGCAGCTTAGCCGAGACGAGCGCGGAGACCCAGTACTTC
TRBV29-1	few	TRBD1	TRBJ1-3	CSVEGQGDSSGNTIYF	TGCAGCGTTGAGGGACAGGGCGACAGCTCTGGAAACACCATATATTTT
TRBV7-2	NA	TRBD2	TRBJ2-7	CASSDGGGWYEQYF	TGTGCCAGCAGCGACGGCGGGGGGTGGTACGAGCAGTACTTC
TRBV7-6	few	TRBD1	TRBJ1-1	CASSILTGLNTEAFF	TGTGCCAGCAGCATCCTGACAGGGTTGAACACTGAAGCTTTCTTT
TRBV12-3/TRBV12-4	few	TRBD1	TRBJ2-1	CASSSRAGTGNEQFF	TGTGCCAGCAGTTCTAGGGCAGGGACAGGCAATGAGCAGTTCTTC
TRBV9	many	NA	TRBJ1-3	CASSVVPKPLGNTIYF	TGTGCCAGCAGCGTAGTTCCGAAGCCCCTTGGAAACACCATATATTTT
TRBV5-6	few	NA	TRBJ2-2	CASSSPGQLTGELFF	TGTGCCAGCAGCTCTCCGGGACAACTCACCGGGGAGCTGTTTTTT
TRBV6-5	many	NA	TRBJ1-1	CASSYRGGNTEAFF	TGTGCCAGCAGTTACCGGGGGGGGAACACTGAAGCTTTCTTT
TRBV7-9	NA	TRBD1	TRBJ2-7	CASSANRGAYEQYF	TGTGCCAGCAGCGCAAACAGGGGAGCCTACGAGCAGTACTTC
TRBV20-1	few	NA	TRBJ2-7	CSAGAGGYEQYF	TGCAGTGCAGGGGCAGGGGGGTACGAGCAGTACTTC
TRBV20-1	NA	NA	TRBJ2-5	CSVVGVRQETQYF	TGCAGTGTCGTTGGCGTCAGACAGGAGACCCAGTACTTC
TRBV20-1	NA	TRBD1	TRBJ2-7	CCARNPGQGVTYEQYF	TGCTGTGCTAGAAATCCGGGACAGGGGGTCACCTACGAGCAGTACTTC
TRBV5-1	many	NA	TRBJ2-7	CASRRGNEQYF	TGCGCCAGCAGGAGAGGAAACGAGCAGTACTTC
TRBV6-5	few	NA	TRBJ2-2	CASSYVVGGGGELFF	TGTGCCAGCAGTTACGTTGTGGGGGGTGGCGGGGAGCTGTTTTTT
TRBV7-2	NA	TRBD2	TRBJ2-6	CASSLNGGSGANVLTF	TGTGCCAGCAGCTTAAACGGGGGGTCTGGGGCCAACGTCCTGACTTTC
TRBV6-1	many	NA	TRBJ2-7	CASSLHRGGMTYEQYF	TGTGCCAGCAGTCTTCACAGGGGGGGGATGACCTACGAGCAGTACTTC
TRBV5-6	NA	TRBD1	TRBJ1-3	CASSSTGDYSGNTIYF	TGTGCCAGCAGCTCGACAGGGGACTACTCTGGAAACACCATATATTTT
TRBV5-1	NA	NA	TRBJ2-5	CASSLERQQETQYF	TGCGCCAGCAGCTTGGAACGGCAACAAGAGACCCAGTACTTC
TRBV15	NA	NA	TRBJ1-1	CATSRDPGLDTEAFF	TGTGCCACCAGCAGAGATCCGGGACTAGACACTGAAGCTTTCTTT
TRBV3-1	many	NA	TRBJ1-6	CASSQAQGPSPLHF	TGTGCCAGCAGCCAAGCACAGGGACCTTCACCCCTCCACTTT
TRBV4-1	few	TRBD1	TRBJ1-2	CASSQEDRGYGYTF	TGCGCCAGCAGCCAAGAAGACAGGGGGTATGGCTACACCTTC
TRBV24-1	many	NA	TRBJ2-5	CATSVGWEDQETQYF	TGTGCCACCAGTGTCGGGTGGGAGGACCAAGAGACCCAGTACTTC
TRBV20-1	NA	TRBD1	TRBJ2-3	CSASGQGGTDTQYF	TGCAGTGCTAGTGGACAGGGGGGCACAGATACGCAGTATTTT
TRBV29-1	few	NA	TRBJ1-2	CSVAPGPPNYGYTF	TGCAGCGTTGCCCCGGGACCGCCGAACTATGGCTACACCTTC